Shown below are 27 T cell receptor beta chains from a single sample sequenced in a study of CD8 T cells in Susac syndrome. cDNA came from roughly 0.5 to 1 ug RNA primed by random hexamers. MiXCR was run by TCRdb on the immunoSEQ multiplex PCR reads, yielding one entry per CDR3 protein. The data contain roughly 100,000 distinct CDR3 sequences, around 94% of them singletons. The sequencing input was CD8+ T cells from PBMCs. Every receptor here comes from a human donor with Susac syndrome.

The chain links TRBV7-9 to TRBJ2-3, with TRBD1 as a possible D gene (5 bases). V was clipped by 5 bases and J by 2 bases, with 14 bases between them. In germline, CDR1 is SEHNR, CDR2 FQNEAQ (reference sequence). The length of the CDR3 is 15 residues. The CDR3 sequence: CASSPPFRDTDTQYF. The CDR3 DNA reads TGTGCCAGCAGCCCTCCTTTCAGGGACACAGATACGCAGTATTTT. Full variable domain (missing parts from reference TRBV7-9 and TRBJ2-3): DTGVSQNPRHKITKRGQNVTFRCDPISEHNRLYWYRQTLGQGPEFLTYFQNEAQLEKSRLLSDRFSAERPKGSFSTLEIQRTEQGDSAMYLCASSPPFRDTDTQYFGPGTRLTVL.

V usage is TRBV7-9 and J usage is TRBJ2-5; perhaps TRBD1 as D (6 bases). The CDR3 covers 16 residues. Germline CDR1 SEHNR, CDR2 FQNEAQ (reference sequence). V lost 5 bases to trimming and J lost 2 bases, with 18 bases between them. CDR3 amino acids: CASSGDYRDIQETQYF. The CDR3 DNA reads as TGTGCCAGCAGCGGAGATTACCGGGACATTCAAGAGACCCAGTACTTC.

J is TRBJ1-1 and V is TRBV5-4, with D possibly matching TRBD1 (6 bases). The CDR3 totals 13 residues. Germline V gene sequence: CDR1 SGHNT, CDR2 YYREEE (reference sequence). Deletions cut 6 bases from V and 7 bases from J, with 16 bases between. CDR3 region: CASTPQGGVEAFF. CDR3 nucleotides: TGTGCCAGCACCCCACAGGGTGGGGTTGAAGCTTTCTTT.

This clonotype has only one observation. This chain uses TRBV2 with TRBJ2-3; D perhaps matches TRBD2 (7 bases). Germline lookup yields CDR1 SNHLY and CDR2 FYNNEI. V was cut by 2 bases and J by 5 bases, with 14 bases left in between. This CDR3 comprises 15 residues. The CDR3, as DNA: TGTGCCAGCAGTGAATTGGCGGGGGCCCGAGATACGCAGTATTTT. The encoded protein is CASSELAGARDTQYF.

The V gene is TRBV25-1, the J gene TRBJ2-1; TRBD2 matches 9 bases. J gave up 4 bases and V 5 bases, and 6 bases lay outside the gene matches. This CDR3 has 15 residues. Per germline, CDR1 MGHDK and CDR2 SYGVNS. The CDR3 DNA sequence: TGTGCCAGCAGTAATGCGGGGGGGAGTTACAATGAGCAGTTCTTC. Translating it yields CASSNAGGSYNEQFF.

The chain joins TRBV2 to TRBJ2-7; maybe TRBD1 (6 bases). The CDR3 length is 13 residues. V was trimmed by 6 bases and J by 3 bases, leaving 12 bases between them. The germline V gene has CDR1 SNHLY and CDR2 FYNNEI. CDR3 sequence reads: CASRDSAGYEQYF. The CDR3 DNA reads as TGTGCCAGCAGGGACAGCGCCGGCTACGAGCAGTACTTC.

V and J are TRBV5-1 and TRBJ2-7, with D uncertain. Germline CDR1 SGHRS, CDR2 YFSETQ. This CDR3 comprises 14 residues. V gave up 0 bases and J gave up 2 bases, with 9 bases separating them. This CDR3 is CASSLGADPYEQYF. DNA for the CDR3: TGCGCCAGCAGCTTGGGGGCAGACCCCTACGAGCAGTACTTC.

This sequence joins TRBV11-2 and TRBJ2-7, with D uncertain. V lost 0 bases, J lost 6 bases, and 9 bases lay in between. CDR3 length: 13 amino acids. CDR1 and CDR2 from the germline V gene are SGHAT and FQNNGV. Here the CDR3 DNA reads TGTGCCAGCAGCTTAGACCTGGCAAGCGAGCAGTACTTC. Translation gives CASSLDLASEQYF.

This rearrangement joins TRBV29-1 to TRBJ1-2; D is possibly TRBD1 (6 bases). Germline assignment: CDR1 SQVTM and CDR2 ANQGSEA. V was shortened by 0 bases and J by 8 bases, with 10 bases between the two germline ends. The CDR3 is 12 amino acids. CDR3 nucleotide sequence: TGCAGCGTTGAAGATCGGGGGGGCGGCTACACCTTC. This gives the protein CSVEDRGGGYTF. The full variable domain, with the rest looked up from reference TRBV29-1 and TRBJ1-2, is SAVISQKPSRDICQRGTSLTIQCQVDSQVTMMFWYRQQPGQSLTLIATANQGSEATYESGFVIDKFPISRPNLTFSTLTVSNMSPEDSSIYLCSVEDRGGGYTFGSGTRLTVV.

The chain joins TRBV29-1 to TRBJ2-7; 9 bases are a match to TRBD1. The CDR3 has 14 amino acids. Trimming took 1 base from V and 7 from J; bases not matched to a gene: 8. In germline, CDR1 is SQVTM, CDR2 ANQGSEA. The CDR3 DNA reads as TGCAGCGTTGAAGGACAGGGGGGGCTGCGGGAGCAGTACTTC. The encoded protein is CSVEGQGGLREQYF.

This sequence joins TRBV7-3 and TRBJ2-3; 11 nucleotides line up with TRBD2. Germline trimming cut 3 bases from V and 3 bases from J; bases unmatched to any gene: 2. The CDR3 runs to 15 residues. Looked up from germline, CDR1 is SGHTA and CDR2 is FQGTGA. CDR3 sequence: CASSLLAGGTDTQYF. CDR3 nucleotide sequence: TGTGCCAGCAGCTTGCTAGCGGGGGGTACAGATACGCAGTATTTT.

This chain joins TRBV7-3 and TRBJ1-1; TRBD1 matches 8 bases. The junction had 2 bases not matched to a gene; V was cut back by 4 bases and J by 1 base. Germline CDR1 SGHTA, CDR2 FQGTGA. The CDR3 sequence is 14 residues long. CDR3 sequence reads: CASSSTGGNTEAFF. In nucleotides, the CDR3 is TGTGCCAGCAGCTCAACAGGGGGGAACACTGAAGCTTTCTTT.

J is TRBJ2-1 and V is TRBV12-5; the D is unclear. The V gene's germline CDR1 is LGHNT and CDR2 FRNRAP. Between the trimmed V and J ends, which lost 5 bases and 7 bases, there was a span of 6 bases. This CDR3 spans 11 amino acids. Here the CDR3 reads CASGPPNEQFF. The CDR3 region has the DNA TGTGCTAGTGGTCCGCCAAATGAGCAGTTCTTC.

The rearrangement links TRBV7-2 to TRBJ2-3, with TRBD1 matching over 9 bases. Germline V gene lookup returns CDR1 SGHTA and CDR2 FQGNSA. The J segment lost 3 bases and the V segment lost 2 bases, leaving 3 bases of the junction unmatched. The CDR3 extends over 15 amino acids. The CDR3 nucleotides are TGTGCCAGCAGCTTATGGACAGGGGCGACAGATACGCAGTATTTT. Protein: CASSLWTGATDTQYF.

The chain combines TRBV5-1 with TRBJ2-2; tentative D call: TRBD2 (6 bases). The V gene's germline CDR1 is SGHRS and CDR2 YFSETQ. V lost 0 bases, J lost 0 bases, and 12 bases lay in between. This CDR3 is built from 17 residues. This CDR3 is CASSLAEGIPNTGELFF. CDR3 DNA sequence: TGCGCCAGCAGCTTGGCGGAGGGGATACCGAACACCGGGGAGCTGTTTTTT.

The chain combines TRBV25-1 with TRBJ1-1; 7 bases map to TRBD1. The CDR3 has 15 residues. The junction had 8 bases not matched to a gene; V was cut back by 7 bases and J by 0 bases. Per the germline V gene, CDR1 is MGHDK and CDR2 is SYGVNS. The DNA of the CDR3 is TGTGCCAGCATGCTCGGGACAGCCTTGAACACTGAAGCTTTCTTT. Protein sequence: CASMLGTALNTEAFF.

This chain uses TRBV7-9 with TRBJ1-5; D call uncertain. This CDR3 has 15 amino acids. Deletions cut 1 base from V and 1 base from J, with 8 bases between. CDR1 SEHNR and CDR2 FQNEAQ come from the germline V gene (reference sequence). The CDR3 DNA follows: TGTGCCAGCAGCTTAGACATTGGCAGCAATCAGCCCCAGCATTTT. Amino acids: CASSLDIGSNQPQHF.

This clonotype was observed once. The genes are TRBV20-1 and TRBJ1-2; TRBD1 matches at 9 bases. Germline assignment: CDR1 DFQATT and CDR2 SNEGSKA (reference sequence). The CDR3 has 13 amino acids. Germline trimming cut 6 bases from V and 3 bases from J; bases unmatched to any gene: 5. The CDR3 DNA reads as TGCAGTGCAGGGGGACAGGGCGACTATGGCTACACCTTC. The encoded protein is CSAGGQGDYGYTF.

The table lists this clonotype with a count of one. The chain recombines TRBV6-2 or TRBV6-3 with TRBJ2-2; D is perhaps TRBD2 (7 bases). The CDR3 is 15 amino acids. The V gene's germline CDR1 is MNHEY and CDR2 SVGEGT. The germline V and J ends were trimmed by 8 bases and 3 bases, with 16 bases remaining between them. The CDR3 is CASSTWGGYTGELFF. CDR3 in DNA: TGTGCCAGCTCCACCTGGGGGGGCTACACCGGGGAGCTGTTTTTT.

The chain employs TRBV20-1 and TRBJ2-5, with 10 bases that match TRBD2. The CDR3 has 14 amino acids. Germline V gene data show CDR1 as DFQATT and CDR2 as SNEGSKA (reference sequence). This chain's CDR3 is CRVASGGYQETQYF. CDR3 bases: TGCAGGGTGGCTAGCGGGGGTTACCAAGAGACCCAGTACTTC.

This rearrangement joins TRBV2 to TRBJ1-1; 7 bases match TRBD1. The germline V gene encodes CDR1 SNHLY and CDR2 FYNNEI. The CDR3 runs to 13 residues. After removal of 6 bases from V and 5 bases from J, the junction contained 6 bases not matched to a gene. For the CDR3, the DNA is TGTGCCAGCAGAGACAGGGTCGGGACTGAAGCTTTCTTT. It translates to CASRDRVGTEAFF.

This chain joins TRBV15 and TRBJ2-7; no clear D gene. Deletions cut 0 bases from V and 4 bases from J, with 7 bases between. This CDR3 has 13 amino acids. Germline CDR1 and CDR2: LNHNV and YYDKDF (reference sequence). CDR3 bases: TGTGCCACCAGCAGAGATGTGGGGTACGAGCAGTACTTC. Translated, it gives CATSRDVGYEQYF.

This rearrangement joins TRBV4-1 to TRBJ1-1, with D perhaps matching TRBD1 (6 bases). Germline CDR1 reads MGHRA; CDR2 reads YSYEKL. There are 14 residues in the CDR3. The V gene lost 4 bases and the J gene lost 1 base, with 10 bases spanning the gap. CDR3 region: CASSPPTGNTEAFF. The CDR3 DNA is TGCGCCAGCAGCCCACCGACAGGGAACACTGAAGCTTTCTTT.

This chain joins TRBV7-8 and TRBJ2-1; 8 nucleotides align to TRBD2. Germline V CDR1 and CDR2: SGHVS, FQNEAQ. V shed 1 base, J shed 4 bases, and the junction held 6 bases outside the gene matches. This CDR3 comprises 16 residues. CDR3 nucleotide sequence: TGTGCCAGCAGCTTAGGACCGGGGGGGGCTTACAATGAGCAGTTCTTC. Residues: CASSLGPGGAYNEQFF.

The gene calls are TRBV4-1 and TRBJ1-1; no reliable D call. V was cut by 4 bases and J by 4 bases, with 10 bases left in between. Germline V gene data show CDR1 as MGHRA and CDR2 as YSYEKL. CDR3 length: 13 residues. CDR3 in DNA: TGCGCCAGCAGCCCCACCCCGGCCACTGAAGCTTTCTTT. Protein product: CASSPTPATEAFF.

Points on this clonotype: A junction end diverges from the germline sequence, so it may reflect a read error. The V and J genes are TRBV25-1 and TRBJ2-1; 9 nucleotides agree with TRBD1. The CDR3 sequence is 15 residues long. Germline loops: CDR1 MGHDK, CDR2 SYGVNS. This chain's CDR3 is CTSSQGQGWLNEQFF. The DNA for the CDR3 is TGTACCAGCAGCCAGGGACAGGGTTGGCTTAATGAGCAGTTCTTC.

The table lists this clonotype with a count of one. The chain couples TRBV7-9 to TRBJ2-7, with a weak D call TRBD2 (5 bases). The CDR3 spans 15 residues. In germline, CDR1 is SEHNR, CDR2 FQNEAQ (reference sequence). Trimming stripped 3 bases from V and 3 bases from J, with 15 bases between. DNA of the CDR3: TGTGCCAGCAGCTTCACCATGGCTAGCAGCTACGAGCAGTACTTC. Its translation: CASSFTMASSYEQYF. Filled out from reference TRBV7-9 and TRBJ2-7, the complete variable domain reads DTGVSQNPRHKITKRGQNVTFRCDPISEHNRLYWYRQTLGQGPEFLTYFQNEAQLEKSRLLSDRFSAERPKGSFSTLEIQRTEQGDSAMYLCASSFTMASSYEQYFGPGTRLTVT.